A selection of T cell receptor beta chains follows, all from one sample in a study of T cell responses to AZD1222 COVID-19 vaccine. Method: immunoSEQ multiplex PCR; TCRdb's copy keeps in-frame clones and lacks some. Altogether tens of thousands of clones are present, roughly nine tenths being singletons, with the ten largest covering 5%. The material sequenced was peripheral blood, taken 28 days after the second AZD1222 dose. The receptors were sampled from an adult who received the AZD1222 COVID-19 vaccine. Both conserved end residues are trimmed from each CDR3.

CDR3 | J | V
AWKDTNSGNTIY | TRBJ1-3 | TRBV30
ASSQAENTGELF | TRBJ2-2 | TRBV3-1/TRBV3-2
ASSPGDRDYGYT | TRBJ1-2 | TRBV3-1/TRBV3-2
ASSLGIADTQY | TRBJ2-3 | TRBV5-6
ASSVQTGREKLF | TRBJ1-4 | TRBV7-9
ASSLTEGPEAF | TRBJ1-1 | TRBV28
ATSREWLNTGELF | TRBJ2-2 | TRBV15
ASSVDLYNEQF | TRBJ2-1 | TRBV7-2
ASSYSTSGAETQY | TRBJ2-5 | TRBV7-2
ASSVGGGGYNSPLH | TRBJ1-6 | TRBV2
ASSPMDSTDEQF | TRBJ2-1 | TRBV11-2
ATRTGTYQETQY | TRBJ2-5 | TRBV2
ASSYSSPINSPLH | TRBJ1-6 | TRBV6-5
ASSQEQGQGGTEAF | TRBJ1-1 | TRBV3-1/TRBV3-2
ASEVDLQTYEQY | TRBJ2-7 | TRBV2
ASSLDRGRTDTQY | TRBJ2-3 | TRBV5-1
ASSPEQGLMNTEAF | TRBJ1-1 | TRBV4-2
ASSLTPTSFGSANEQF | TRBJ2-1 | TRBV7-3
ASSQAAGSSYEQY | TRBJ2-7 | TRBV3-1/TRBV3-2
ASTGLAGPQY | TRBJ2-5 | TRBV19
ASSQEGYRGNEKLF | TRBJ1-4 | TRBV4-1
ASSVQGATQPQH | TRBJ1-5 | TRBV2
ASSSQGAYYGYT | TRBJ1-2 | TRBV19
AWSRDHGTEAF | TRBJ1-1 | TRBV30
AISSQGKGGYT | TRBJ1-2 | TRBV10-3
ASNRPGARQETQY | TRBJ2-5 | TRBV7-9
ASSPGQDNEKLF | TRBJ1-4 | TRBV5-4
ASSPDRTRGTQY | TRBJ2-5 | TRBV7-2
ASSLGRGAAQETQY | TRBJ2-5 | TRBV11-2
ASGLAGGQNEQF | TRBJ2-1 | TRBV11-2
AIAALTNYGYT | TRBJ1-2 | TRBV10-3
ASSSGQTLGYGYT | TRBJ1-2 | TRBV11-2
ASSSRTGNTIY | TRBJ1-3 | TRBV18
ASSLVRGLEQY | TRBJ2-7 | TRBV12-3/TRBV12-4
ASSAPTGVDTEAF | TRBJ1-1 | TRBV5-1
ASSLFGWGSYGYT | TRBJ1-2 | TRBV27
ARRAAMNTEAF | TRBJ1-1 | TRBV10-2
ASSQDSKRGQETQY | TRBJ2-5 | TRBV3-1/TRBV3-2
AISARITGVSGEQY | TRBJ2-7 | TRBV10-3
ASSEGPEVGGNEQF | TRBJ2-1 | TRBV2
ASSSPGRAGANVLT | TRBJ2-6 | TRBV19
ASSEGTSRDEQY | TRBJ2-7 | TRBV6-1
ASSTLAIANTGELF | TRBJ2-2 | TRBV5-1
ASSLGGGQFGSYEQY | TRBJ2-7 | TRBV5-1
ASSAWDRGGYT | TRBJ1-2 | TRBV9
ASSLSTGKYNEQF | TRBJ2-1 | TRBV7-7
ASSQGGQGSSGANVLT | TRBJ2-6 | TRBV4-2
ASSELGHYGYT | TRBJ1-2 | TRBV6-1
ASAGTGVDEQY | TRBJ2-7 | TRBV18
ASSQLRDTLYGYT | TRBJ1-2 | TRBV14
ASSPPGPIGEKLF | TRBJ1-4 | TRBV18
ASSVGQGRETQY | TRBJ2-5 | TRBV2